Listed below are T cell receptor beta chains from one sample, sequenced in a study of identical twins. Each CDR3 protein is one row after TCRdb ran MiXCR on the 5' RACE reads. This table holds 400,000 to 500,000 distinct CDR3 sequences, around 15% found once. In addition, the sample was reused for a study of yellow fever vaccine responses in identical twins.

Material for sequencing was CD4+ T cells sorted from blood. Source of these receptors: a woman aged 18-29 years in good health. Both conserved end residues are part of each CDR3. The order of the fields is CDR3 protein, CDR3 DNA, V gene, clone size, D gene, J gene. D genes are given only for firm matches. Expanded clones get a size class; other rows say once, few or many, or leave the size out.

CDR3 protein: CASRLREVSLYNEQFF
CDR3 DNA: TGTGCCAGCAGACTACGCGAAGTTTCACTCTACAATGAGCAGTTCTTC
V gene: TRBV6-1
clone size: few
D gene: -
J gene: TRBJ2-1

CDR3 protein: CASSFTRGGGYTF
CDR3 DNA: TGTGCCAGCAGTTTCACTAGGGGTGGCGGCTACACCTTC
V gene: TRBV12-3/TRBV12-4
clone size: few
D gene: -
J gene: TRBJ1-2

CDR3 protein: CASIGGNRGEQYF
CDR3 DNA: TGTGCCAGCATAGGGGGTAACCGAGGCGAGCAGTACTTC
V gene: TRBV28
clone size: -
D gene: -
J gene: TRBJ2-7

CDR3 protein: CASSISGGAYEQYF
CDR3 DNA: TGTGCCAGCAGCATTAGCGGGGGGGCCTACGAGCAGTACTTC
V gene: TRBV7-2
clone size: -
D gene: TRBD2
J gene: TRBJ2-7

CDR3 protein: CASSLAVGDGTYLNEQFF
CDR3 DNA: TGCGCCAGCAGCTTGGCGGTGGGAGACGGGACGTACTTAAATGAGCAGTTCTTC
V gene: TRBV5-1
clone size: few
D gene: -
J gene: TRBJ2-1

CDR3 protein: CSVDRGEGTQYF
CDR3 DNA: TGCAGCGTCGACAGGGGGGAGGGGACCCAGTACTTC
V gene: TRBV29-1
clone size: -
D gene: TRBD1
J gene: TRBJ2-5

CDR3 protein: CASSLMDRDNEQFF
CDR3 DNA: TGTGCCAGCAGCTTAATGGACAGGGATAATGAGCAGTTCTTC
V gene: TRBV7-3
clone size: -
D gene: TRBD1
J gene: TRBJ2-1

CDR3 protein: CASKSGRAILTGELFF
CDR3 DNA: TGTGCCAGCAAGAGCGGGAGGGCCATTCTCACCGGGGAGCTGTTTTTT
V gene: TRBV2
clone size: -
D gene: TRBD2
J gene: TRBJ2-2

CDR3 protein: CASSPAHGEAFF
CDR3 DNA: TGTGCCAGCAGCCCGGCCCACGGTGAAGCTTTCTTT
V gene: TRBV27
clone size: -
D gene: -
J gene: TRBJ1-1

CDR3 protein: CASSQGFKTDTQYF
CDR3 DNA: TGTGCCAGTAGTCAGGGTTTCAAGACAGATACGCAGTATTTT
V gene: TRBV19
clone size: -
D gene: -
J gene: TRBJ2-3

CDR3 protein: CATSRVQSYEQYF
CDR3 DNA: TGTGCCACCAGCAGAGTTCAGTCCTACGAGCAGTACTTC
V gene: TRBV15
clone size: few
D gene: -
J gene: TRBJ2-7

CDR3 protein: CASSFSGERTDTQYF
CDR3 DNA: TGTGCCAGCAGTTTTTCGGGAGAGAGAACAGATACGCAGTATTTT
V gene: TRBV28
clone size: many
D gene: -
J gene: TRBJ2-3

CDR3 protein: CASSSGGLRAYEQYF
CDR3 DNA: TGTGCCAGCAGTTCTGGAGGACTTCGTGCCTACGAGCAGTACTTC
V gene: TRBV5-4
clone size: -
D gene: -
J gene: TRBJ2-7

CDR3 protein: CASSLSRGVETQYF
CDR3 DNA: TGTGCCAGCAGTCTCTCTAGGGGCGTGGAGACCCAGTACTTC
V gene: TRBV7-2
clone size: -
D gene: -
J gene: TRBJ2-5

CDR3 protein: CASRTSGSTDTQYF
CDR3 DNA: TGTGCCAGCCGGACTAGCGGAAGCACAGATACGCAGTATTTT
V gene: TRBV12-3/TRBV12-4
clone size: many
D gene: TRBD2
J gene: TRBJ2-3

CDR3 protein: CASSLDRPSSYEQYF
CDR3 DNA: TGTGCCAGCAGCCTCGACCGCCCAAGCTCCTACGAGCAGTACTTC
V gene: TRBV11-2
clone size: few
D gene: -
J gene: TRBJ2-7

CDR3 protein: CASSPGRQGVLSYF
CDR3 DNA: TGTGCCAGCAGCCCAGGGCGGCAGGGGGTTTTGTCGTACTTC
V gene: TRBV11-2
clone size: few
D gene: TRBD1
J gene: TRBJ2-4

CDR3 protein: CASSLQEGAKQFF
CDR3 DNA: TGTGCCAGCAGTTTACAGGAAGGGGCCAAGCAGTTCTTC
V gene: TRBV12-3/TRBV12-4
clone size: -
D gene: -
J gene: TRBJ2-1

CDR3 protein: CASSLGNGASTDTQYF
CDR3 DNA: TGTGCCAGCAGCTTAGGTAACGGCGCCAGCACAGATACGCAGTATTTT
V gene: TRBV7-2
clone size: many
D gene: -
J gene: TRBJ2-3

CDR3 protein: CASSSWTDITYNEQFF
CDR3 DNA: TGTGCCAGCAGCTCCTGGACTGACATAACCTACAATGAGCAGTTCTTC
V gene: TRBV7-2
clone size: -
D gene: -
J gene: TRBJ2-1

CDR3 protein: CSAPGVGRGNYGYTF
CDR3 DNA: TGCAGTGCCCCGGGGGTAGGGAGGGGGAACTATGGCTACACCTTC
V gene: TRBV20-1
clone size: -
D gene: -
J gene: TRBJ1-2

CDR3 protein: CASSAGQGAAYEQYF
CDR3 DNA: TGTGCCAGCAGTGCGGGACAGGGGGCCGCCTACGAGCAGTACTTC
V gene: TRBV6-1
clone size: few
D gene: TRBD1
J gene: TRBJ2-7

CDR3 protein: CASSQDLTATYEQYF
CDR3 DNA: TGCGCCAGCAGCCAAGATCTTACGGCGACCTACGAGCAGTACTTC
V gene: TRBV4-3
clone size: many
D gene: -
J gene: TRBJ2-7

CDR3 protein: CASSWGQNNYGYTF
CDR3 DNA: TGCGCCAGCAGCTGGGGACAGAATAACTATGGCTACACCTTC
V gene: TRBV5-1
clone size: few
D gene: TRBD1
J gene: TRBJ1-2

CDR3 protein: CASSSTLGQPLNTEAFF
CDR3 DNA: TGTGCCAGCAGTTCTACCCTAGGACAGCCCTTGAACACTGAAGCTTTCTTT
V gene: TRBV6-5
clone size: -
D gene: -
J gene: TRBJ1-1

CDR3 protein: CASSFQAGAYEQYF
CDR3 DNA: TGTGCCAGCAGCTTTCAAGCGGGGGCCTACGAGCAGTACTTC
V gene: TRBV7-2
clone size: many
D gene: TRBD2
J gene: TRBJ2-7

CDR3 protein: CASSLGSDGVNSPLHF
CDR3 DNA: TGTGCCAGCAGTTTGGGATCAGACGGGGTTAATTCACCCCTCCACTTT
V gene: TRBV28
clone size: few
D gene: -
J gene: TRBJ1-6